Listed here are 24 T cell receptor beta chains from one sample, sequenced in a study of T cells in Graves' hyperthyroidism and ophthalmopathy. TCR beta CDR3 regions were amplified from RNA. RT-PCR in the first round (using the HTBI primer set) targeted the TCR CDR3. TCRdb reanalysed the multiplex PCR reads using MiXCR and keeps one entry per CDR3 protein. The sample shows approximately 400,000 distinct CDR3 sequences, roughly 25% of them seen only once. The sequenced sample consisted of blood. The receptor set was obtained from a man aged 45-65 years with Graves' hyperthyroidism.

Many counts were recorded for this clonotype. V is TRBV2 and J is TRBJ2-1; unclear D gene. Germline lookup yields CDR1 SNHLY and CDR2 FYNNEI. V was pared by 5 bases and J by 3 bases, with 5 bases between. The CDR3 contains 12 residues. CDR3 bases: TGTGCCAGCAGTTGGGACTACAATGAGCAGTTCTTC. This codes for CASSWDYNEQFF. The full variable domain, with the rest looked up from reference TRBV2 and TRBJ2-1, is EPEVTQTPSHQVTQMGQEVILRCVPISNHLYFYWYRQILGQKVEFLVSFYNNEISEKSEIFDDQFSVERPDGSNFTLKIRSTKLEDSAMYFCASSWDYNEQFFGPGTRLTVL.

The chain uses TRBV6-1 and TRBJ1-2; 7 nucleotides agree with TRBD1. Germline values: CDR1 MNHNS, CDR2 SASEGT. This CDR3 comprises 14 residues. V trimming: 6 bases; J trimming: 8 bases; junction bases outside the gene matches: 12. The CDR3 is CASRETGIIGGYTF. The CDR3 DNA is TGTGCCAGCAGAGAGACAGGGATCATCGGCGGCTACACCTTC.

In this sample, this clonotype turned up many times. This chain connects TRBV2 to TRBJ2-3, with 7 bases matching TRBD2. The germline V gene has CDR1 SNHLY and CDR2 FYNNEI. V lost 6 bases, J lost 4 bases, and 7 bases stayed unmatched. The CDR3 contains 14 residues. The CDR3 nucleotides are TGTGCCAGCAGCCCGGGGGGTAGATCAGATACGCAGTATTTT. Amino acid sequence: CASSPGGRSDTQYF.

CDR3 sequence: CASSLALTRSSYEQYF. CDR3 DNA: TGCGCCAGCAGCTTAGCTTTAACGCGGAGCTCCTACGAGCAGTACTTC. The chain recombines TRBV5-1 with TRBJ2-7; D is unresolved. V was pared by 2 bases and J by 0 bases, with 15 bases between. Germline lookup yields CDR1 SGHRS and CDR2 YFSETQ. The CDR3 sequence is 16 residues long.

This clonotype has at least ten counts. The chain has TRBV7-3 and TRBJ2-3; TRBD1 matches 7 bases. Germline-derived CDR1 and CDR2 are SGHTA and FQGTGA. After removal of 5 bases from V and 0 bases from J, the junction contained 5 bases not matched to a gene. This CDR3 has 15 residues. CDR3 sequence (DNA): TGTGCCAGCAGCCTATGGGACAGTAGCACAGATACGCAGTATTTT. Translating it yields CASSLWDSSTDTQYF.

This clonotype was seen repeatedly, ten times or more. The J gene is TRBJ2-7, the V gene TRBV29-1; tentative D call: TRBD1 (6 bases). Looked up from germline, CDR1 is SQVTM and CDR2 is ANQGSEA. Trimming stripped 3 bases from V and 1 base from J, with 7 bases between. CDR3 length: 12 amino acids. The CDR3 nucleotides read TGCAGCGTTGAGACAGGTTCCTACGAGCAGTACTTC. It is translated as CSVETGSYEQYF.

This clonotype was detected a few times. V and J are TRBV27 and TRBJ1-1; perhaps TRBD1 as D (5 bases). CDR3 length: 14 amino acids. The V end lost 0 bases, the J end lost 7 bases, and 12 bases lay between the germline ends. Germline assignment: CDR1 MNHEY and CDR2 SMNVEV (reference sequence). The CDR3 reads CASSLSAGRSEAFF. The CDR3 DNA follows: TGTGCCAGCAGTTTATCTGCGGGACGGAGTGAAGCTTTCTTT.

There are many counts of this clonotype. The gene calls are TRBV6-1 and TRBJ2-3; 11 nucleotides agree with TRBD2. The germline gives CDR1 MNHNS, CDR2 SASEGT. V dropped 5 bases and J dropped 3; count of bases not matched to a gene: 25. The CDR3 consists of 22 residues. The CDR3 protein is CASSTGSPGLAATKSNTDTQYF. CDR3 sequence (DNA): TGTGCCAGCAGTACTGGATCCCCGGGACTAGCGGCGACAAAGTCGAATACAGATACGCAGTATTTT.

This clonotype occurred a few times. The chain recombines TRBV3-1 with TRBJ1-3; 8 nucleotides match TRBD1. Germline V CDR1 and CDR2: LGHDT, YNNKEL (reference sequence). The CDR3 covers 15 residues. Germline trimming cut 4 bases from V and 6 bases from J; bases unmatched to any gene: 8. CDR3 residues: CASSLPRGLANTIYF. DNA for the CDR3: TGTGCCAGCAGCCTCCCCAGGGGGCTCGCAAACACCATATATTTT.

There are many counts of this clonotype. The gene calls are TRBV6-1 and TRBJ2-1; D ambiguous. CDR3 length equals 15 residues. V dropped 0 bases and J dropped 7 bases, with 13 bases sitting between them. Germline lookup yields CDR1 MNHNS and CDR2 SASEGT. The CDR3 bases are TGTGCCAGCAGTGAAGCTTCGACACGTCGAAATGAGCAGTTCTTC. Its protein is CASSEASTRRNEQFF.

The chain links TRBV20-1 to TRBJ2-7; the match to TRBD2 covers 11 bases. With V trimmed by 0 bases and J by 6 bases, 7 bases remained unmatched. Germline lookup yields CDR1 DFQATT and CDR2 SNEGSKA (reference sequence). This CDR3 is built from 15 residues. This CDR3 is CSARDRASGRSEQYF. CDR3 sequence (DNA): TGCAGTGCTAGAGATCGCGCTAGCGGGAGGAGCGAGCAGTACTTC.

The chain employs TRBV2 and TRBJ1-2; no firm D call. V gave up 7 bases and J gave up 9 bases, with 12 bases separating them. The CDR3 loop spans 11 amino acids. The germline gives CDR1 SNHLY, CDR2 FYNNEI. The CDR3 spells CASTRPGRYTF. The CDR3 DNA reads TGTGCCAGCACTAGGCCCGGGCGCTACACCTTC.

Only a few counts were recorded for this clonotype. The chain joins TRBV7-9 to TRBJ1-1, with a tentative D call TRBD1 (5 bases). CDR3 size: 15 residues. V lost 5 bases and J 4 bases, leaving 17 bases between the germline ends. Germline CDR1 and CDR2: SEHNR and FQNEAQ (reference sequence). This CDR3 reads CASSRNNRQSTEAFF. The CDR3 DNA reads TGTGCCAGCAGCCGAAACAACCGACAGTCCACTGAAGCTTTCTTT.

This clonotype occurred a few times. The chain couples TRBV9 to TRBJ2-3; 10 nucleotides line up with TRBD2. Losses at the gene ends were 5 bases for V and 7 bases for J; bases not matched to a gene: 13. The CDR3 loop spans 16 amino acids. Germline values: CDR1 SGDLS, CDR2 YYNGEE. As DNA, the CDR3 is TGTGCCAGCAGTGGAACTAGCGGGGCCCTGGCGAATACGCAGTATTTT. Translated: CASSGTSGALANTQYF.

This chain connects TRBV2 to TRBJ1-5, with TRBD1 as a possible D gene (6 bases). Trimming removed 0 bases from V and 4 bases from J, with 16 bases in between. Looked up from germline, CDR1 is SNHLY and CDR2 is FYNNEI. The CDR3 totals 17 residues. In nucleotides, the CDR3 is TGTGCCAGCAGTGAAGCGTTAAGGGGGATGCCTAATCAGCCCCAGCATTTT. Amino acid sequence: CASSEALRGMPNQPQHF.

The chain combines TRBV20-1 with TRBJ1-2; D might be TRBD1 (5 bases). CDR3 size: 14 residues. The V end was cut by 6 bases, the J end by 3 bases, with 17 bases between. Germline loops: CDR1 DFQATT, CDR2 SNEGSKA (reference sequence). The CDR3 region is CSAQHPGLDYGYTF. The CDR3 nucleotides read TGCAGTGCACAGCACCCGGGACTAGACTATGGCTACACCTTC.

The V call is TRBV20-1, the J call TRBJ2-7; D gene unclear. The V gene lost 1 base and the J gene lost 4 bases, with 14 bases spanning the gap. Germline CDR1 DFQATT, CDR2 SNEGSKA (reference sequence). The CDR3 is 14 amino acids. CDR3 nucleotide sequence: TGCAGTGCTAGAGGGCCTCCCCCTCCGTACGAGCAGTACTTC. As protein: CSARGPPPPYEQYF.

In its sample, this clonotype was seen a few times. This chain connects TRBV19 to TRBJ1-1; D gene ambiguous. The length of the CDR3 is 14 residues. Deletions cut 2 bases from V and 0 bases from J, with 7 bases between. The germline V gene encodes CDR1 LNHDA and CDR2 SQIVND (reference sequence). This CDR3 reads CASSIRIMNTEAFF. The CDR3 DNA reads TGTGCCAGTAGTATAAGGATTATGAACACTGAAGCTTTCTTT.

This clonotype was observed many times. The chain couples TRBV28 to TRBJ2-1; 10 positions match TRBD2. The CDR3 runs to 16 residues. Per germline, CDR1 MDHEN and CDR2 SYDVKM. The ends lost 5 bases at V and 3 bases at J; junction bases unmatched: 7. The CDR3 here is CASSPSSGSSYNEQFF. The CDR3 coding sequence is TGTGCCAGCAGTCCTTCTAGCGGGAGTAGCTACAATGAGCAGTTCTTC.

The genes are TRBV9 and TRBJ2-7; D ambiguous. V was pared by 0 bases and J by 6 bases, with 16 bases between. Germline CDR1 reads SGDLS; CDR2 reads YYNGEE. CDR3 length: 15 amino acids. The CDR3 DNA reads as TGTGCCAGCAGCGTAGACGGTCGACCAGGTGGCGAGCAGTACTTC. It yields the protein CASSVDGRPGGEQYF.

This clonotype was seen ten or more times. The V and J genes are TRBV12-3 or TRBV12-4 and TRBJ1-1, with 8 nucleotides matching TRBD1. Trimming cost V 6 bases and J 4 bases; bases outside gene matches: 7. The CDR3 length is 14 residues. In DNA form, the CDR3 reads TGTGCCAGCAGCCCATTCCAGGGGGCCACTGAAGCTTTCTTT. Translating it yields CASSPFQGATEAFF.

This chain uses TRBV20-1 with TRBJ2-5, with 7 bases fitting TRBD1. The length of the CDR3 is 12 residues. Per germline, CDR1 DFQATT and CDR2 SNEGSKA (reference sequence). Germline trimming cut 3 bases from V and 5 bases from J; bases unmatched to any gene: 3. The CDR3 protein is CSASFRGETQYF. The CDR3 bases are TGCAGTGCTAGTTTCAGGGGGGAGACCCAGTACTTC.

V gene TRBV3-1 combines with J gene TRBJ1-2; TRBD1 might be the D (5 bases). V shed 0 bases and J shed 3 bases, with 17 bases lying between them. The germline V gene encodes CDR1 LGHDT and CDR2 YNNKEL (reference sequence). This CDR3 has 17 amino acids. CDR3 in amino acids: CASSQDIRGAGYYGYTF. CDR3 nucleotides: TGTGCCAGCAGCCAAGATATTCGGGGCGCGGGCTACTATGGCTACACCTTC.

The CDR3 DNA reads TGTGCCAGCGAGGCCCCGAACACCGGGGAGCTGTTTTTT. Encoded protein: CASEAPNTGELFF. V usage is TRBV9 and J usage is TRBJ2-2; D gene ambiguous. The CDR3 is made up of 13 amino acids. CDR1 is SGDLS, CDR2 YYNGEE, per germline. V was trimmed by 7 bases and J by 0 bases, leaving 7 bases between them.